The next 18 T cell receptor beta chains were all read from a single sample in a study of control samples from healthy donors and cancer patients. Clones were sequenced by immunoSEQ multiplex PCR, and TCRdb holds only the in-frame ones, with some missing. The sample gives 200,000 or so clones, roughly 94% of which show up once; approximately 1.5% is in the top ten. Sequences were obtained from blood. The receptors here all came from a man aged 50 or older in good health.

This clone was observed a handful of times. V is TRBV29-1 and J is TRBJ1-4; TRBD1 might be the D (5 bases). The V gene lost 6 bases and the J gene lost 7 bases, with 9 bases spanning the gap. CDR3 length equals 11 residues. Germline V gene data show CDR1 as SQVTM and CDR2 as ANQGSEA. As DNA, the CDR3 is TGCAGCGTGAGACAGTCTGAAAAACTGTTTTTT. Its translation: CSVRQSEKLFF.

The V call is TRBV28, the J call TRBJ1-6; D is unclear. Trimming removed 3 bases from V and 0 bases from J, with 3 bases in between. CDR3 size: 14 residues. The germline gives CDR1 MDHEN, CDR2 SYDVKM. CDR3 DNA sequence: TGTGCCAGCAGTTTGACCTCCTATAATTCACCCCTCCACTTT. It is translated as CASSLTSYNSPLHF.

The V call is TRBV10-2, the J call TRBJ2-7; the D is unclear. Germline V gene data show CDR1 as WSHSY and CDR2 as SAAADI. The CDR3 spans 15 residues. V shed 7 bases and J shed 6 bases, with 22 bases lying between them. The CDR3 spells CASTARPSGVGEQYF. The DNA for the CDR3 is TGCGCCAGCACCGCTCGCCCCTCCGGAGTGGGCGAGCAGTACTTC.

The genes are TRBV12-3 or TRBV12-4 and TRBJ2-7; D remains unclear. V gave up 6 bases and J gave up 0 bases, with 9 bases separating them. The CDR3 loop spans 13 amino acids. The CDR3 DNA sequence: TGTGCCAGCAGGGACGGAGTCTCCTACGAGCAGTACTTC. As protein: CASRDGVSYEQYF.

Only one count was recorded for this clone. V gene TRBV10-3 combines with J gene TRBJ2-7; TRBD2 matches 7 bases. The CDR3 consists of 11 residues. The V segment lost 10 bases and the J segment 6 bases; nucleotides outside the gene matches: 6. CDR1 ENHRY and CDR2 SYGVKD come from the germline V gene. CDR3 in DNA: TGTGCCACCCAGGGAGGGAGCGAGCAGTACGTC. It translates to CATQGGSEQYV.

V usage is TRBV7-2 and J usage is TRBJ2-4; D is uncertain. The CDR3 has 14 amino acids. Germline CDR1 is SGHTA and CDR2 is FQGNSA. V was pared by 3 bases and J by 0 bases, with 6 bases between. The CDR3 reads CASSFILAKNIQYF. As DNA, the CDR3 is TGTGCCAGCAGCTTCATCCTAGCCAAAAACATTCAGTACTTC.

The chain has TRBV19 and TRBJ2-6, with D unclear. The CDR3 extends over 18 amino acids. V dropped 4 bases and J dropped 0 bases, with 16 bases sitting between them. Per germline, CDR1 LNHDA and CDR2 SQIVND (reference sequence). The CDR3 nucleotides read TGTGCCAGTAGTAGGTTTTGGTTGGGAAGCTCTGGGGCCAACGTCCTGACTTTC. This gives the protein CASSRFWLGSSGANVLTF.

V is TRBV5-8 and J is TRBJ1-3; D possibly corresponds to TRBD1 (6 bases). With 2 bases removed from V and 4 bases from J, the gap between germline ends came to 13 bases. Germline CDR1 and CDR2: SGHTS and YDEGEE. The CDR3 consists of 15 residues. CDR3 loop: CASSFNRAGGNTIYF. In DNA form, the CDR3 reads TGTGCCAGCAGCTTTAACAGGGCCGGGGGAAACACCATATATTTT.

The J gene is TRBJ1-3, the V gene TRBV28, with no clear D. The CDR3 extends over 15 amino acids. V gave up 4 bases and J gave up 0 bases, with 10 bases separating them. Per the germline V gene, CDR1 is MDHEN and CDR2 is SYDVKM. Here the CDR3 reads CASSSPEVSGNTIYF. CDR3 nucleotides: TGTGCCAGCAGTTCTCCGGAGGTCTCTGGAAACACCATATATTTT.

The chain employs TRBV5-4 and TRBJ1-4; no clear D. Trimming took off 4 bases at V and 8 bases at J, with 21 bases between the two ends. This CDR3 is 16 amino acids long. Germline V CDR1 and CDR2: SGHNT, YYREEE (reference sequence). The CDR3 nucleotides are TGTGCCAGCAGCCGGGATGGGAGAGGGATTGGGGAAAAACTGTTTTTT. Translation gives CASSRDGRGIGEKLFF. Complete variable domain (other parts from reference TRBV5-4 and TRBJ1-4): ETGVTQSPTHLIKTRGQQVTLRCSSQSGHNTVSWYQQALGQGPQFIFQYYREEENGRGNFPPRFSGLQFPNYSSELNVNALELDDSALYLCASSRDGRGIGEKLFFGSGTQLSVL.

This chain uses TRBV7-8 with TRBJ2-2; possible D gene TRBD2, 5 bases. The CDR3 has 15 amino acids. Trimming removed 3 bases from V and 2 bases from J, with 10 bases in between. Germline CDR1 is SGHVS and CDR2 is FQNEAQ. The CDR3 DNA sequence: TGTGCCAGCAGCTTTGAGGGATTTAACACCGGGGAGCTGTTTTTT. This sequence encodes CASSFEGFNTGELFF. Drawing the rest from reference TRBV7-8 and TRBJ2-2, the complete variable domain is GAGVSQSPRYKVAKRGQDVALRCDPISGHVSLFWYQQALGQGPEFLTYFQNEAQLDKSGLPSDRFFAERPEGSVSTLKIQRTQQEDSAVYLCASSFEGFNTGELFFGEGSRLTVL.

The chain employs TRBV7-9 and TRBJ1-2; D is unresolved. Germline values: CDR1 SEHNR, CDR2 FQNEAQ (reference sequence). CDR3 size: 13 residues. Trimming removed 0 bases at V and 5 bases at J, with 7 bases between. The CDR3 protein is CASSLAGRYGYTF. The CDR3 DNA reads as TGTGCCAGCAGCTTAGCCGGACGGTATGGCTACACCTTC.

This clone was detected once. The chain employs TRBV5-8 and TRBJ1-5, with D hard to call. CDR3 length equals 14 residues. CDR1 is SGHTS, CDR2 YDEGEE, per germline. V lost 2 bases and J lost 5, with 11 bases in between. The CDR3 bases are TGTGCCAGCAGCTTAGCATTATCGTATCAGCCCCAGCATTTT. It specifies CASSLALSYQPQHF.

J is TRBJ1-4 and V is TRBV11-1; 9 bases are shared with TRBD1. Germline lookup yields CDR1 SGHAT and CDR2 FQDESV (reference sequence). CDR3 length: 14 residues. V shed 5 bases and J 5 bases; nucleotides not matched to a gene: 3. The CDR3 nucleotides are TGTGCCAGCAGCCCACAGGGGGCGAATGAAAAACTGTTTTTT. Residues: CASSPQGANEKLFF.

The V gene is TRBV7-2, the J gene TRBJ1-5; D not certain. V dropped 1 base and J dropped 1 base, with 14 bases sitting between them. CDR1 is SGHTA and CDR2 is FQGNSA in the germline V gene. There are 17 residues in the CDR3. In DNA, the CDR3 is TGTGCCAGCAGCTTAGTATTAGATCGCATCAGCAATCAGCCCCAGCATTTT. Translation gives CASSLVLDRISNQPQHF. The whole variable domain, remainder taken from reference TRBV7-2 and TRBJ1-5, is GAGVSQSPSNKVTEKGKDVELRCDPISGHTALYWYRQSLGQGLEFLIYFQGNSAPDKSGLPSDRFSAERTGGSVSTLTIQRTQQEDSAVYLCASSLVLDRISNQPQHFGDGTRLSIL.

The gene calls are TRBV6-5 and TRBJ1-2, with a weak D call TRBD1 (5 bases). Germline V gene lookup returns CDR1 MNHEY and CDR2 SVGAGI. V was shortened by 6 bases and J by 4 bases, with 12 bases between the two germline ends. The CDR3 loop spans 13 amino acids. The CDR3 region has the DNA TGTGCCAGCAGCCAGCCCCAGGGCTATGGCTACACCTTC. This gives the protein CASSQPQGYGYTF.

V usage is TRBV29-1 and J usage is TRBJ1-2, with 7 bases aligning to TRBD1. The CDR3 totals 14 residues. Germline values: CDR1 SQVTM, CDR2 ANQGSEA. Trimming cost V 7 bases and J 4 bases; bases outside gene matches: 12. This CDR3 reads CSAKRQGEGYGYTF. For the CDR3, the DNA is TGCAGCGCCAAACGGCAGGGGGAGGGCTATGGCTACACCTTC.

The gene calls are TRBV14 and TRBJ1-4, with D maybe TRBD1 (5 bases). There are 15 residues in the CDR3. The V gene lost 2 bases and the J gene lost 7 bases, with 14 bases spanning the gap. The germline gives CDR1 SGHDN, CDR2 FVKESK. The CDR3 spells CASSQPGPGREKLFF. CDR3 DNA sequence: TGTGCCAGCAGCCAACCGGGCCCAGGGCGTGAAAAACTGTTTTTT.